Sequencing of this T cell receptor (beta chain) was carried out in a study of cytomegalovirus exposure and HLA in healthy donors. General study findings and limits: Being productive about 87% or about 30% of the time was typical of most TCR beta V segments in an earlier analysis.

There are 15 residues in the CDR3. In germline, CDR1 is MNHEY, CDR2 SVGAGI. This clone was seen a single time. The antigen is not known. Primers: 60 Vbeta forward and 13 Jbeta reverse. Method: immunoSEQ multiplex PCR; TCRdb's copy keeps in-frame clones and lacks some. Here the sample spans approximately 120,000 clones, 80% being singletons. The chain has TRBV6-5 and TRBJ2-5, with D perhaps matching TRBD2 (7 bases). The end of the DNA is better explained by TRBJ2-7, so the J call may be wrong. The clonotype comes from a man aged 25-40 years in good health and CMV-seropositive. Source material: PBMCs. The CDR3 DNA is TGTGCCAGCAGTTACGAGAGGGGGGGCTGGGACGAGCAGTACTTC. It yields the protein CASSYERGGWDEQYF.